A single sample is the source of the 31 T cell receptor beta chains below, sequenced in a study of blood T cell repertoires in COVID-19. Sequencing was performed with immunoSEQ multiplex PCR; in TCRdb, only in-frame clones are kept and a portion is missing. The sample comprises roughly 90,000 clones, 75% to 90% of which are singletons, and approximately 15% rests with the top ten. The sequenced sample consisted of peripheral blood. The source of these receptors is a woman aged 80 or older with active or convalescent COVID-19.

This chain uses TRBV6-2 or TRBV6-3 with TRBJ2-2; TRBD2 agrees at 10 bases. V lost 4 bases to trimming and J lost 9 bases; unmatched junction nucleotides: 11. Germline CDR1 MNHEY, CDR2 SVGEGT. This CDR3 has 16 residues. DNA for the CDR3: TGTGCCAGCAGTTCTGCCGGGACTAGCGATTTCCGGGAGCTGTTTTTT. Its translation is CASSSAGTSDFRELFF.

This clone was detected once. The chain uses TRBV6-5 and TRBJ1-3; the D gene is possibly TRBD1 (6 bases). CDR1 is MNHEY, CDR2 SVGAGI, per germline. Between the trimmed V and J ends, which lost 5 bases and 0 bases, there was a span of 8 bases. The CDR3 covers 14 residues. The CDR3 nucleotides are TGTGCCAGCAGTAAGGACAGCTCTGGAAACACCATATATTTT. Amino acid sequence: CASSKDSSGNTIYF.

This clone was observed a few times. The chain carries TRBV30 and TRBJ1-2; possible D gene TRBD1, 5 bases. Per the germline V gene, CDR1 is GTSNPN and CDR2 is SVGIG (reference sequence). The CDR3 runs 13 residues. The V gene lost 0 bases and the J gene lost 4 bases, with 9 bases spanning the gap. CDR3 DNA sequence: TGTGCCTGGAGTGTGGGACTGATCTATGGCTACACCTTC. Its translation: CAWSVGLIYGYTF.

This chain connects TRBV5-6 to TRBJ1-1; D unresolved. There are 12 residues in the CDR3. CDR1 SGHDT and CDR2 YYEEEE come from the germline V gene. V was shortened by 1 base and J by 6 bases, with 7 bases between the two germline ends. DNA of the CDR3: TGTGCCAGCAGCTTGATACGGGCTGAAGCTTTCTTT. Its translation is CASSLIRAEAFF.

The J gene is TRBJ1-1, the V gene TRBV19; D perhaps matches TRBD1 (5 bases). V gave up 4 bases and J gave up 5 bases, with 14 bases separating them. Looked up from germline, CDR1 is LNHDA and CDR2 is SQIVND (reference sequence). This CDR3 is built from 14 residues. CDR3 amino acids: CASSTAGGLTEAFF. CDR3 coding DNA: TGTGCCAGTAGTACCGCCGGGGGGTTAACTGAAGCTTTCTTT.

The chain is built from TRBV3-1 (or the pseudogene TRBV3-2) and TRBJ2-7, with D possibly matching TRBD1 (6 bases). Trimming left V 2 bases short and J 6 bases short, with 8 bases between. The germline gives CDR1 LGHDT, CDR2 YNNKEL (reference sequence). The CDR3 is 12 residues long. The CDR3 sequence is CASSQPGAEQYF. The CDR3 DNA follows: TGTGCCAGCAGCCAACCAGGGGCCGAGCAGTACTTC.

In its sample, this clone was seen once. This chain links TRBV5-4 with TRBJ2-5; 7 bases line up with TRBD2. From germline, CDR1 is SGHNT and CDR2 YYREEE (reference sequence). There are 15 residues in the CDR3. The V and J ends lost 0 bases and 4 bases, in that order; junction bases with no gene match: 6. CDR3 sequence (DNA): TGTGCCAGCAGCTTGGGCGGGGGTACGGCAGAGACCCAGTACTTC. Protein sequence: CASSLGGGTAETQYF.

This clone was counted only a few times. The rearrangement uses TRBV29-1 and TRBJ1-1, with unresolved D. This CDR3 contains 13 residues. The V gene's germline CDR1 is SQVTM and CDR2 ANQGSEA. Between the trimmed V and J ends, which lost 4 bases and 5 bases, there was a span of 14 bases. CDR3 loop: CSVAGGVVTEAFF. The CDR3 DNA reads TGCAGCGTTGCGGGAGGAGTGGTGACTGAAGCTTTCTTT.

The V gene is TRBV5-1, the J gene TRBJ2-3, with D perhaps TRBD2 (6 bases). CDR3 length equals 14 residues. Deletions cut 0 bases from V and 6 bases from J, with 11 bases between. Germline CDR1 reads SGHRS; CDR2 reads YFSETQ. The CDR3: CASSLDGSGDTQYF. The CDR3 nucleotides read TGCGCCAGCAGCTTGGACGGGAGTGGGGATACGCAGTATTTT.

The chain has TRBV7-8 and TRBJ1-3; a possible D gene is TRBD1 (6 bases). Germline V CDR1 and CDR2: SGHVS, FQNEAQ. The CDR3 has 16 residues. V lost 3 bases, J lost 4 bases, and 16 bases lay in between. The CDR3 region has the DNA TGTGCCAGCAGCTTCGTTCAGGGGATATTAGGAAACACCATATATTTT. It translates to CASSFVQGILGNTIYF.

This chain links TRBV3-1 (or the pseudogene TRBV3-2) with TRBJ2-5, with TRBD2 matching over 10 bases. This CDR3 has 21 residues. The V and J ends lost 1 base and 2 bases, in that order; junction bases with no gene match: 19. Looked up from germline, CDR1 is LGHDT and CDR2 is YNNKEL (reference sequence). CDR3 sequence (DNA): TGTGCCAGCAGCCAAGTCGGCAGAGGGACTAGCGCCTACTTCGGGCAAGAGACCCAGTACTTC. It is translated as CASSQVGRGTSAYFGQETQYF.

The V gene is TRBV21-1, the J gene TRBJ2-1; the table names TRBD2, a call not compared with the DNA. TRBV21-1 is an annotated pseudogene. The CDR3 runs 15 residues. The CDR3 is CASTLTSGSGNEQFF. CDR3 coding DNA: TGTGCCAGCACCTTGACTAGCGGGAGTGGCAATGAGCAGTTCTTC.

The rearrangement joins TRBV4-3 to TRBJ2-7; 7 nucleotides agree with TRBD2. The CDR3 extends over 14 amino acids. Losses at the gene ends were 4 bases for V and 0 bases for J; bases not matched to a gene: 3. Germline CDR1 and CDR2: LGHNA and YSLEER. The CDR3 here is CASSRGLGSYEQYF. For the CDR3, the DNA is TGCGCCAGCAGCCGAGGACTAGGCTCCTACGAGCAGTACTTC.

The J gene is TRBJ1-1, the V gene TRBV20-1; TRBD1 agrees at 8 bases. J was trimmed by 8 bases and V by 6 bases; bases with no gene match: 2. CDR3 length: 10 residues. The germline V gene has CDR1 DFQATT and CDR2 SNEGSKA (reference sequence). The CDR3 is CSARTGEAFF. CDR3 coding DNA: TGCAGTGCCAGGACAGGGGAAGCTTTCTTT.

The J gene is TRBJ1-3, the V gene TRBV12-3 or TRBV12-4; D gene uncertain. V was shortened by 11 bases and J by 0 bases, with 8 bases between the two germline ends. The length of the CDR3 is 12 residues. The CDR3: CAYRSSGNTIYF. CDR3 coding DNA: TGTGCCTACCGGAGCTCTGGAAACACCATATATTTT.

This sequence joins TRBV7-2 and TRBJ2-1, with D possibly TRBD2 on 5 matching bases. The V and J ends lost 1 base and 8 bases respectively, with 15 bases between them. The germline gives CDR1 SGHTA, CDR2 FQGNSA. This CDR3 spans 15 amino acids. Here the CDR3 DNA reads TGTGCCAGCAGCTTAGTTTCGGGATCCACTTATGAGCAGTTCTTC. It translates to CASSLVSGSTYEQFF.

This clone was seen a few times. The rearrangement links TRBV7-2 to TRBJ2-7, with D unresolved. The V end was cut by 5 bases, the J end by 2 bases, with 13 bases between. The CDR3 extends over 14 amino acids. Germline-derived CDR1 and CDR2 are SGHTA and FQGNSA. The CDR3 DNA is TGTGCCAGCAGCACAAACCCTGAACCCTACGAGCAGTACTTC. It yields the protein CASSTNPEPYEQYF.

V is TRBV28 and J is TRBJ1-1; TRBD1 might be the D (5 bases). V gave up 8 bases and J gave up 1 base, with 14 bases separating them. This CDR3 comprises 14 residues. Germline CDR1 and CDR2: MDHEN and SYDVKM. The CDR3 DNA sequence: TGTGCCAGCTCCGGGGGGGGAGCGAACACTGAAGCTTTCTTT. Translating gives CASSGGGANTEAFF.

The chain recombines TRBV28 with TRBJ1-2; 7 bases fit TRBD1. The CDR3 is made up of 13 amino acids. Germline assignment: CDR1 MDHEN and CDR2 SYDVKM. V dropped 6 bases and J dropped 8; count of bases not matched to a gene: 9. CDR3 sequence (DNA): TGTGCCAGCAGGCGAGACAGGGTAGAGGGCTACACCTTC. Translating it yields CASRRDRVEGYTF.

The chain carries TRBV30 and TRBJ2-5; 10 bases agree with TRBD2. Germline trimming cut 0 bases from V and 12 bases from J; bases unmatched to any gene: 7. This CDR3 has 13 amino acids. Germline V gene lookup returns CDR1 GTSNPN and CDR2 SVGIG (reference sequence). The CDR3 protein is CAWSVGLAGAEYF. In DNA form, the CDR3 reads TGTGCCTGGAGTGTGGGGCTAGCGGGAGCAGAGTACTTC.

This clone was picked up a small number of times. This chain links TRBV7-2 with TRBJ2-7, with a tentative D call TRBD1 (6 bases). Trimming pared 3 bases from V and 3 bases from J, leaving 12 bases between. The CDR3 extends over 14 amino acids. Germline V CDR1 and CDR2: SGHTA, FQGNSA. CDR3 coding DNA: TGTGCCAGCAGCTTCATCGGACAGCACTACGAGCAGTACTTC. Translation: CASSFIGQHYEQYF.

This clone was counted a single time. This chain links TRBV10-3 with TRBJ2-7; 14 bases match TRBD2. V was pared by 6 bases and J by 1 base, with 2 bases of the junction left unmatched. CDR3 size: 15 residues. Germline CDR1 and CDR2: ENHRY and SYGVKD. The CDR3 region has the DNA TGTGCCATCAGAGGACTAGCGGGAGGTTCCTACGAGCAGTACTTC. This codes for CAIRGLAGGSYEQYF.

Turning to this clone: One end of the junction does not line up with germline, which may come from a read error. The V gene is TRBV7-7, the J gene TRBJ2-5; 12 nucleotides agree with TRBD1. CDR1 and CDR2 (germline): SSHAT, FNYEAQ (reference sequence). CDR3 length equals 16 residues. The CDR3 reads CASSLTGTGGRETQYF. In DNA form, the CDR3 reads TGTGCTAGCAGCTTAACCGGGACAGGGGGCAGGGAGACCCAGTACTTC.

The rearrangement joins TRBV7-3 to TRBJ2-1; TRBD2 is a possible D gene (5 bases). This CDR3 comprises 15 residues. Trimming shortened V by 5 bases and J by 6 bases, and 17 bases separated the two germline ends. CDR1 SGHTA and CDR2 FQGTGA come from the germline V gene. CDR3 in DNA: TGTGCCAGCAGCACCGACTACCAGAGCTTCAATGAGCAGTTCTTC. Amino acids: CASSTDYQSFNEQFF.

The J gene is TRBJ1-2, the V gene TRBV2; D is perhaps TRBD1 (6 bases). V gave up 8 bases and J gave up 9 bases, with 13 bases separating them. The CDR3 length is 11 residues. CDR1 SNHLY and CDR2 FYNNEI come from the germline V gene. CDR3 loop: CASGRGFRYTF. DNA of the CDR3: TGTGCCAGCGGCAGGGGTTTTCGCTACACCTTC.

The gene calls are TRBV14 and TRBJ2-5; D not resolved. Per the germline V gene, CDR1 is SGHDN and CDR2 is FVKESK. V was pared by 1 base and J by 7 bases, with 10 bases between. This CDR3 has 13 residues. The CDR3 coding sequence is TGTGCCAGCAGCCAAGTTGGAGTTTGGACCCAGTACTTC. It yields the protein CASSQVGVWTQYF. Together with reference TRBV14 and TRBJ2-5, the CDR3 gives the full variable domain: EAGVTQFPSHSVIEKGQTVTLRCDPISGHDNLYWYRRVMGKEIKFLLHFVKESKQDESGMPNNRFLAERTGGTYSTLKVQPAELEDSGVYFCASSQVGVWTQYFGPGTRLLVL.

The chain is built from TRBV4-1 and TRBJ1-6; D perhaps matches TRBD1 (6 bases). CDR1 and CDR2 from the germline V gene are MGHRA and YSYEKL. Trimming shortened V by 6 bases and J by 9 bases, and 18 bases separated the two germline ends. This CDR3 contains 15 residues. The CDR3 DNA sequence: TGCGCCAGCAGTAGTTATGAGGGGGAGTCTTCACCCCTCCACTTT. Residues: CASSSYEGESSPLHF.

The chain combines TRBV29-1 with TRBJ2-7; TRBD1 matches 7 bases. Per germline, CDR1 SQVTM and CDR2 ANQGSEA. This CDR3 contains 13 residues. V gave up 7 bases and J gave up 3 bases; unmatched junction bases: 9. The CDR3 region has the DNA TGCAGCGGTCGACAGGGCGGAGGCTACGAGCAGTACTTC. Translating gives CSGRQGGGYEQYF.

Points on this clone: One end of the junction is discordant with germline, which a read error may explain. The chain has TRBV5-5 and TRBJ1-1, with D tentatively TRBD1 (5 bases). Germline CDR1 reads SGHKS; CDR2 reads YYEKEE (reference sequence). There are 15 residues in the CDR3. The chain's CDR3 is CASSLGGGGNTEAFF. CDR3 DNA: TGCGCCAGCAGCTTGGGCGGGGGGGGGAACACTGAAGCTTTCTTT.

The chain links TRBV6-5 to TRBJ1-5; D ambiguous. With 7 bases removed from V and 1 base from J, the gap between germline ends came to 11 bases. Germline CDR1 reads MNHEY; CDR2 reads SVGAGI. The CDR3 covers 14 residues. CDR3: CASTESPSNQPQHF. In nucleotides, the CDR3 is TGTGCCAGCACCGAGTCTCCGAGCAATCAGCCCCAGCATTTT.

The rearrangement links TRBV11-3 to TRBJ2-7; a possible D gene is TRBD2 (5 bases). Germline V gene lookup returns CDR1 SGHNT and CDR2 YENEEA. CDR3 length: 13 amino acids. Between the trimmed V and J ends, which lost 5 bases and 2 bases, there was a span of 10 bases. CDR3 sequence (DNA): TGTGCCAGCAGCCCCCGGGGAGCCTACGAGCAGTACTTC. It is translated as CASSPRGAYEQYF. Combining the CDR3 with reference TRBV11-3 and TRBJ2-7 gives the whole variable domain EAGVVQSPRYKIIEKKQPVAFWCNPISGHNTLYWYLQNLGQGPELLIRYENEEAVDDSQLPKDRFSAERLKGVDSTLKIQPAELGDSAVYLCASSPRGAYEQYFGPGTRLTVT.